These 15 T cell receptor beta chains came from one sample sequenced in a study of shared clonotypes between healthy human individuals (dated by TCRdb to the early 2020s). Library method: the immunoSEQ multiplex PCR assay. What TCRdb holds here is the immuneACCESS table cut down to in-frame rearrangements. Part of the clones is not present; checked against another copy, under half of the missing clones reflect an unresolved V gene, and the others are unexplained. The sample table contains 2 million to 2.5 million clones; only one count was recorded for over 90% of them. The top ten clones comprise under 0.45% of the sample. Specimen: naive CD4+ T cells from PBMCs. The cell subset or site label for this specimen denotes: CD45RA+ positively selected. The receptors originated from a man in his late teens or twenties in good health. Some clones in this sample may be carry-over from other donors' samples.

The sample holds one count of this clone. The chain uses TRBV5-1 and TRBJ2-1; D not resolved. CDR1 is SGHRS, CDR2 YFSETQ, per germline. CDR3 length: 11 amino acids. Trimming removed 4 bases at V and 8 bases at J, with 7 bases between. Here the CDR3 DNA reads TGCGCCAGCAGCGTCCTCGATGAGCAGTTCTTC. Translating it yields CASSVLDEQFF.

This chain connects TRBV4-1 to TRBJ2-2; 7 bases align to TRBD1. Germline CDR1 reads MGHRA; CDR2 reads YSYEKL. There are 16 residues in the CDR3. With 4 bases clipped from V and 7 bases from J, the junction kept 12 bases outside the gene matches. The CDR3 spells CASSRSPGQQNGELFF. In nucleotides, the CDR3 is TGCGCCAGCAGCCGTTCACCGGGACAGCAAAACGGGGAGCTGTTTTTT.

The J gene is TRBJ1-2, the V gene TRBV28; unclear D gene. Trimming removed 2 bases at V and 8 bases at J, with 18 bases between. The germline CDR1 and CDR2 sequences are MDHEN and SYDVKM. CDR3 size: 15 residues. CDR3 in amino acids: CASSLRIADLRGYTF. The DNA of the CDR3 is TGTGCCAGCAGTTTACGAATAGCGGATTTGAGGGGCTACACCTTC.

This clone appeared a few times. The chain has TRBV2 and TRBJ1-5, with D possibly TRBD1 on 6 matching bases. CDR3 length: 14 residues. CDR1 SNHLY and CDR2 FYNNEI come from the germline V gene. V dropped 6 bases and J dropped 5 bases, with 14 bases sitting between them. CDR3: CASSEYREYQPQHF. In DNA form, the CDR3 reads TGTGCCAGCAGCGAATACAGGGAGTATCAGCCCCAGCATTTT.

V and J are TRBV11-1 and TRBJ2-7, with 8 bases lining up with TRBD2. Germline CDR1 SGHAT, CDR2 FQDESV (reference sequence). There are 15 residues in the CDR3. V shed 5 bases, J shed 6 bases, and the junction held 12 bases outside the gene matches. The CDR3 region is CASSPQAGESGEQYF. The DNA for the CDR3 is TGTGCCAGCAGCCCGCAAGCGGGAGAGAGCGGCGAGCAGTACTTC.

J is TRBJ2-3 and V is TRBV18, with 7 bases lining up with TRBD2. J gave up 2 bases and V 1 base, and 3 bases lay outside the gene matches. CDR3 size: 15 residues. CDR1 is KGHSH and CDR2 is LQKENI in the germline V gene. This chain's CDR3 is CASSPRGTTTDTQYF. The CDR3 DNA reads as TGTGCCAGCTCACCACGCGGGACTACCACAGATACGCAGTATTTT.

The chain has TRBV4-1 and TRBJ1-4, with 8 positions matching TRBD1. The CDR3 covers 15 residues. Losses at the gene ends were 1 base for V and 8 bases for J; bases not matched to a gene: 6. CDR1 and CDR2 from the germline V gene are MGHRA and YSYEKL. This CDR3 reads CASSQVWTGREKLFF. In DNA, the CDR3 is TGCGCCAGCAGCCAAGTATGGACAGGGAGGGAAAAACTGTTTTTT.

The V gene is TRBV5-1, the J gene TRBJ2-1; D call uncertain. The CDR3 totals 16 residues. Germline lookup yields CDR1 SGHRS and CDR2 YFSETQ. The V end lost 3 bases, the J end lost 0 bases, and 13 bases lay between the germline ends. The CDR3 spells CASSWHYTVSYNEQFF. The CDR3 DNA follows: TGCGCCAGCAGCTGGCACTACACCGTCTCCTACAATGAGCAGTTCTTC.

Of note for this clone: This sample also contains other DNA sequences that code for the same CDR3. V is TRBV11-3 and J is TRBJ2-3; unclear D gene. The ends were cut back, 2 bases at V and 5 bases at J, with 5 bases in the middle. CDR3 length: 12 residues. CDR1 and CDR2 from the germline V gene are SGHNT and YENEEA. CDR3 in DNA: TGTGCCAGCAGCTTACGCCGAGATACGCAGTATTTT. Its translation: CASSLRRDTQYF.

V gene TRBV6-6 combines with J gene TRBJ2-3; D uncertain. In germline, CDR1 is MNHNY, CDR2 SVGAGI (reference sequence). This CDR3 is built from 13 residues. V was clipped by 7 bases and J by 3 bases, with 11 bases between them. The CDR3 DNA reads as TGTGCCAGCAAGGAAAGGGTGACAGATACGCAGTATTTT. Translation: CASKERVTDTQYF.

The table lists this clone with a count of one. Other nucleotide sequences from this sample produce the same CDR3. V is TRBV5-4 and J is TRBJ2-5; D possibly matches TRBD1 or TRBD2 (5 bases each). Between the trimmed V and J ends, which lost 4 bases and 5 bases, there was a span of 12 bases. This CDR3 spans 13 amino acids. The V gene's germline CDR1 is SGHNT and CDR2 YYREEE (reference sequence). This CDR3 is CASSPGQVETQYF. In DNA, the CDR3 is TGTGCCAGCAGCCCGGGGCAGGTGGAGACCCAGTACTTC.

This chain joins TRBV5-1 and TRBJ2-7; D is unresolved. CDR1 is SGHRS, CDR2 YFSETQ, per germline. Trimming removed 3 bases from V and 0 bases from J, with 10 bases in between. There are 14 residues in the CDR3. The CDR3 reads CASSSSWSSYEQYF. Written as DNA, the CDR3 is TGCGCCAGCAGCTCCTCGTGGAGCTCCTACGAGCAGTACTTC.

This chain uses TRBV7-8 with TRBJ1-5, with a possible D match to TRBD1 (6 bases). This CDR3 comprises 14 residues. V was pared by 2 bases and J by 4 bases, with 9 bases between. The germline gives CDR1 SGHVS, CDR2 FQNEAQ. CDR3 sequence: CASSLYRENQPQHF. The CDR3 DNA sequence: TGTGCCAGCAGCTTATACAGGGAGAATCAGCCCCAGCATTTT.

The chain combines TRBV11-3 with TRBJ2-2, with 11 bases aligning to TRBD1. The CDR3 spans 16 residues. With 3 bases clipped from V and 4 bases from J, the junction kept 4 bases outside the gene matches. Germline V CDR1 and CDR2: SGHNT, YENEEA. The CDR3 bases are TGTGCCAGCAGCTTGGACAGGGGGCTGGGCACCGGGGAGCTGTTTTTT. It is translated as CASSLDRGLGTGELFF.

The chain employs TRBV7-7 and TRBJ2-2; D gene unclear. V lost 5 bases, J lost 5 bases, and 9 bases lay in between. From germline, CDR1 is SSHAT and CDR2 FNYEAQ (reference sequence). The CDR3 length is 13 residues. In DNA, the CDR3 is TGTGCCAGCAGCCTCGCCAGGACCGGGGAGCTGTTTTTT. This codes for CASSLARTGELFF.